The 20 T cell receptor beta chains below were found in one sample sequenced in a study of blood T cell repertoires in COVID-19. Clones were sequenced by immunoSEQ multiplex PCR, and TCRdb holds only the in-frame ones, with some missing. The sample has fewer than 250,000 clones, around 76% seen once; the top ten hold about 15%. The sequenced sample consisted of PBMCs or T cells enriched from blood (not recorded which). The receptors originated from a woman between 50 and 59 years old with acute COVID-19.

CDR3 coding DNA: TGCGCCAGCAGCTCCGGGCTGATAGACGTACTAGCTAACTATGGCTACACCTTC. Encoded protein: CASSSGLIDVLANYGYTF. This sequence joins TRBV4-3 and TRBJ1-2; D gene uncertain. V shed 5 bases and J shed 0 bases, with 22 bases lying between them. CDR1 is LGHNA and CDR2 is YSLEER in the germline V gene. This CDR3 spans 18 amino acids.

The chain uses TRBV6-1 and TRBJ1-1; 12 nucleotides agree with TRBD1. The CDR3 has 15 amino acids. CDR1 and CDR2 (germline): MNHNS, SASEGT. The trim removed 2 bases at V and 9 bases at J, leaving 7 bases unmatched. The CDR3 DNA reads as TGTGCCAGCAGTGAATATGGGACAGGGGGCGAAAAAGCTTTCTTT. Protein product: CASSEYGTGGEKAFF.

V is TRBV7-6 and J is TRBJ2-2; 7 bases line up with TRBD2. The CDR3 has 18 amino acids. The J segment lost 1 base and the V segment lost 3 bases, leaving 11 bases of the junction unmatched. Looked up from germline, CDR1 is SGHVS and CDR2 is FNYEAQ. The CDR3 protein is CASSFSATGLLNTGELFF. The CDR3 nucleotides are TGTGCCAGCAGCTTCTCTGCAACGGGACTACTGAACACCGGGGAGCTGTTTTTT.

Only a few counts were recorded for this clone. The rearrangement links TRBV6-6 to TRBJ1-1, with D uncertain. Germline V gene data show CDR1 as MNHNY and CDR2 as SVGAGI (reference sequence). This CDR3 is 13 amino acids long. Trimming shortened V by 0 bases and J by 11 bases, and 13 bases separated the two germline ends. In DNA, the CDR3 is TGTGCCAGCAGTTACTCGACGGGTCAGAGGGCTTTCTTT. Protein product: CASSYSTGQRAFF.

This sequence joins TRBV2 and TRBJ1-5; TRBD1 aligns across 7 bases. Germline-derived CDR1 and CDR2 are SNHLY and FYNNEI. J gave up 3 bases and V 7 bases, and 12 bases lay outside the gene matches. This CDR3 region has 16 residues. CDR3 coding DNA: TGTGCCAGCACCCTAAACGGGGGACAGACCAATCAGCCCCAGCATTTT. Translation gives CASTLNGGQTNQPQHF.

The CDR3 sequence: CASSQPSGSLTAGDTQYF. In DNA form, the CDR3 reads TGTGCCAGCAGCCAACCTAGCGGATCCCTCACAGCGGGAGATACGCAGTATTTT. J is TRBJ2-3 and V is TRBV14; TRBD2 matches 7 bases. The CDR3 length is 18 residues. Per germline, CDR1 SGHDN and CDR2 FVKESK. Trimming removed 2 bases from V and 5 bases from J; junction bases left unmatched: 16.

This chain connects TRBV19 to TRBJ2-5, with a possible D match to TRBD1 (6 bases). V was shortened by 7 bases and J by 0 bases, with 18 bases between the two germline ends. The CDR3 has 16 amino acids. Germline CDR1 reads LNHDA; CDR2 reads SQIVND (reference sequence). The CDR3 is CASTSSPDRYQETQYF. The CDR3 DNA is TGTGCCAGTACCTCCTCCCCGGACAGATACCAAGAGACCCAGTACTTC.

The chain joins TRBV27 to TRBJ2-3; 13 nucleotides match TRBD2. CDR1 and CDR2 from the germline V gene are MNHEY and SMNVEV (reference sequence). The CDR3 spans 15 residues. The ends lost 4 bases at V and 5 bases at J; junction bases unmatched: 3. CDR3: CASSSLAGGRDTQYF. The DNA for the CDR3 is TGTGCCAGCAGTTCACTAGCGGGGGGGCGAGATACGCAGTATTTT.

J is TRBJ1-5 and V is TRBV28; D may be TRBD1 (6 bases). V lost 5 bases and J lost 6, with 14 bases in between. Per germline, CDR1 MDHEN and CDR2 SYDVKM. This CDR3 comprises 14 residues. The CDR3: CASSPPDRFQPQHF. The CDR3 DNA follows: TGTGCCAGCAGTCCTCCAGACAGGTTTCAGCCCCAGCATTTT.

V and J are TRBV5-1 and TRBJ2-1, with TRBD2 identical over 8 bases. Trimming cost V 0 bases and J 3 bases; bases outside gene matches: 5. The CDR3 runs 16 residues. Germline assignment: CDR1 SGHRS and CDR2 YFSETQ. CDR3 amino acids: CASSLDPGGSYNEQFF. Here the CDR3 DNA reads TGCGCCAGCAGCTTGGATCCGGGGGGGAGCTACAATGAGCAGTTCTTC.

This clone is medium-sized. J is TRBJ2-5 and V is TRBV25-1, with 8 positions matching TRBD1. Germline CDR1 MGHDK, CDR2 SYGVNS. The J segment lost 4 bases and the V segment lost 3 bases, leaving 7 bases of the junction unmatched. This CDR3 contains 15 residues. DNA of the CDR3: TGTGCCAGCAGTGATCTCAGGGGGCATGCAGAGACCCAGTACTTC. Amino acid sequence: CASSDLRGHAETQYF.

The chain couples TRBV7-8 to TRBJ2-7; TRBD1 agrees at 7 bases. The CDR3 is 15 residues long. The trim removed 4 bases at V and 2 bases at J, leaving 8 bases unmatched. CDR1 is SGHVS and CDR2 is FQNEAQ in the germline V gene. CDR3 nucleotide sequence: TGTGCCAGCAGCTCCTGGGACAGACTAACCTACGAGCAGTACGTC. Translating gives CASSSWDRLTYEQYV.

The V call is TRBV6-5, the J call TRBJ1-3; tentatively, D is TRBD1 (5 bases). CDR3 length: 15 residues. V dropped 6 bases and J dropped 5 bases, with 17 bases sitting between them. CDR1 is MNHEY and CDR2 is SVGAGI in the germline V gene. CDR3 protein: CASRGAGGERNTIYF. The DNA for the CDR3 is TGTGCCAGCAGAGGGGCCGGGGGGGAGAGAAACACCATATATTTT.

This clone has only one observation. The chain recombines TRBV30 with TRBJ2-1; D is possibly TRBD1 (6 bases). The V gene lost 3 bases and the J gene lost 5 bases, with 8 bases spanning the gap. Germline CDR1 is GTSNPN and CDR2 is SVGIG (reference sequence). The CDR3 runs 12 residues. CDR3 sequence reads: CAWSRQDNEQFF. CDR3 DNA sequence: TGTGCCTGGAGCAGACAGGACAATGAGCAGTTCTTC. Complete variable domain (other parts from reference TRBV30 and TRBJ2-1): SQTIHQWPATLVQPVGSPLSLECTVEGTSNPNLYWYRQAAGRGLQLLFYSVGIGQISSEVPQNLSASRPQDRQFILSSKKLLLSDSGFYLCAWSRQDNEQFFGPGTRLTVL.

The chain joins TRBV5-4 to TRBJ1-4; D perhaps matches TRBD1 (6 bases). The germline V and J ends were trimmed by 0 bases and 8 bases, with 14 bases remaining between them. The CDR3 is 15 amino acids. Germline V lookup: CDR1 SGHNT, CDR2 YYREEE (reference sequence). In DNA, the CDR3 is TGTGCCAGCAGCTTGGATCAGGGGTTGGGAGAAAAACTGTTTTTT. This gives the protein CASSLDQGLGEKLFF.

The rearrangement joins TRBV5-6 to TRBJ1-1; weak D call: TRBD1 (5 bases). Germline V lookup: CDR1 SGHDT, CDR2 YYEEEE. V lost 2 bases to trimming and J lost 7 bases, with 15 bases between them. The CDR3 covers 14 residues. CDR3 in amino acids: CASSLAGGSSEAFF. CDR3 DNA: TGTGCCAGCAGCTTAGCCGGGGGAAGTAGTGAAGCTTTCTTT. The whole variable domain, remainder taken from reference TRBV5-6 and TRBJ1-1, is DAGVTQSPTHLIKTRGQQVTLRCSPKSGHDTVSWYQQALGQGPQFIFQYYEEEERQRGNFPDRFSGHQFPNYSSELNVNALLLGDSALYLCASSLAGGSSEAFFGQGTRLTVV.

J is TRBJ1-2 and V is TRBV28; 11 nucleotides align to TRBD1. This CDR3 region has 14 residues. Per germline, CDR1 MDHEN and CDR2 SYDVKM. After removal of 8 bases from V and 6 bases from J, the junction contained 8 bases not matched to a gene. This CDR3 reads CASCRGQGANGYTF. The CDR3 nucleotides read TGTGCCAGCTGTAGAGGACAGGGGGCGAATGGCTACACCTTC.

The CDR3 DNA follows: TGTGCCAGCAGCTTTTTTAGTAGCAATCAGCCCCAGCATTTT. Protein product: CASSFFSSNQPQHF. The J gene is TRBJ1-5, the V gene TRBV5-6; D is unresolved. The CDR3 has 14 residues. Germline CDR1 is SGHDT and CDR2 is YYEEEE. Trimming stripped 2 bases from V and 0 bases from J, with 6 bases between.

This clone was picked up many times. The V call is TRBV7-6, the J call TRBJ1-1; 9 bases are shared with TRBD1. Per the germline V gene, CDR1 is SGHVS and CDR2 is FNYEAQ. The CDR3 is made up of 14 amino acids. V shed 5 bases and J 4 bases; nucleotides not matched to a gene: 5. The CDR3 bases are TGTGCCAGCAGCCCGGACAGGGGAAGCACTGAAGCTTTCTTT. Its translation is CASSPDRGSTEAFF. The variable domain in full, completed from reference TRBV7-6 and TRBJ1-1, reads GAGVSQSPRYKVTKRGQDVALRCDPISGHVSLYWYRQALGQGPEFLTYFNYEAQQDKSGLPNDRFSAERPEGSISTLTIQRTEQRDSAMYRCASSPDRGSTEAFFGQGTRLTVV.

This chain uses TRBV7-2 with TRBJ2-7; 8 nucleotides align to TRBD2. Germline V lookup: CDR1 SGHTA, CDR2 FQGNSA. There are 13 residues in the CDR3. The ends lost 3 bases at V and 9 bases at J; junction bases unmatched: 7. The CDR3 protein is CASSLERGFLQYV. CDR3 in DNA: TGTGCCAGCAGCTTGGAGCGGGGGTTCTTGCAGTACGTC.